The clone carrying this TCR beta chain was counted a few times. Memory CD4+ T cells were sorted as CD4+CD45RO+CD25- cells. TCRdb re-called the 5' RACE reads through MiXCR, storing one row per CDR3 protein. The sample lists approximately 41,000 distinct CDR3 sequences, 29% occurring once. This TCR came from a female donor with breast cancer. Sequencing was done on a sample of memory CD4+ T cells sorted from a lymph node. Subset of the sample: memory CD4+ T cells, CD4+CD45RO+CD25-.

The CDR3 nucleotides read TGTGCCAGCAGTATCCCGGGACATCTCCAAGAGACCCAGTACTTC. Amino acid sequence: CASSIPGHLQETQYF. This chain links TRBV12-3 or TRBV12-4 with TRBJ2-5; D possibly corresponds to TRBD1 (6 bases). Trimming left V 5 bases short and J 1 base short, with 14 bases between. The CDR3 spans 15 residues.